The 5 T cell receptor beta chains listed next were all sequenced from one sample in a study of blood T cell repertoires in COVID-19. Data came from immunoSEQ multiplex PCR; TCRdb stores just in-frame clones and leaves some out. Here the sample spans roughly 260,000 clones, around 86% being singletons. Sequenced: PBMCs or T cells enriched from blood (not recorded which). The receptors come from a young woman who had recovered from COVID-19.

J is TRBJ2-5 and V is TRBV4-3; 9 bases are shared with TRBD1. The CDR3 is made up of 16 amino acids. The trim removed 1 base at V and 5 bases at J, leaving 8 bases unmatched. The germline gives CDR1 LGHNA, CDR2 YSLEER. The CDR3 is CASSQAGTGFGETQYF. In DNA form, the CDR3 reads TGCGCCAGCAGCCAAGCCGGGACAGGGTTCGGCGAGACCCAGTACTTC.

This clone is a singleton in its sample. The V gene is TRBV4-2, the J gene TRBJ2-7; maybe TRBD1 (6 bases). Germline-derived CDR1 and CDR2 are LGHNA and YNFKEQ. V was trimmed by 4 bases and J by 6 bases, leaving 13 bases between them. The CDR3 is made up of 13 amino acids. The CDR3: CASSREQGSEQYF. The CDR3, as DNA: TGTGCCAGCAGCCGGGAACAGGGATCCGAGCAGTACTTC.

The gene calls are TRBV4-1 and TRBJ1-1; D is unresolved. Germline CDR1 is MGHRA and CDR2 is YSYEKL. The V and J ends lost 1 base and 3 bases respectively, with 9 bases between them. CDR3 length equals 14 residues. CDR3: CASSQVSGDTEAFF. CDR3 sequence (DNA): TGCGCCAGCAGCCAAGTAAGCGGGGACACTGAAGCTTTCTTT.

The V and J genes are TRBV7-9 and TRBJ2-1; 7 bases fit TRBD2. The J segment lost 10 bases and the V segment lost 2 bases, leaving 14 bases of the junction unmatched. Per the germline V gene, CDR1 is SEHNR and CDR2 is FQNEAQ (reference sequence). CDR3 length: 16 residues. CDR3 nucleotide sequence: TGTGCCAGCAGCTTATTTGTGGGAGGGCGATTTGAAGAGCAGTTCTTC. The encoded protein is CASSLFVGGRFEEQFF.

V is TRBV3-1 (or the pseudogene TRBV3-2) and J is TRBJ1-6, with no clear D. The V end lost 1 base, the J end lost 4 bases, and 14 bases lay between the germline ends. The CDR3 loop spans 17 amino acids. Germline V lookup: CDR1 LGHDT, CDR2 YNNKEL (reference sequence). The CDR3 sequence: CASSQAWSGKYNSPLHF. The CDR3 bases are TGTGCCAGCAGCCAAGCGTGGTCGGGGAAGTATAATTCACCCCTCCACTTT.